Below, one T cell receptor (beta chain) is given with its context. This entry is derived from a study of T cell responses to AZD1222 COVID-19 vaccine. Profiled with immunoSEQ multiplex PCR; TCRdb holds only in-frame clones, not every one. The data contain tens of thousands of clones, approximately 90% of them singletons. Germline-derived CDR1 and CDR2 are KGHSH and LQKENI. Unmatched junction bases numbered 4, after V lost 4 bases and J lost 6 bases. There are 14 residues in the CDR3. Source: peripheral blood, taken 28 days after the second AZD1222 dose. This chain connects TRBV18 to TRBJ2-3, with 10 bases lining up with TRBD2. The clonotype comes from an adult who received the AZD1222 COVID-19 vaccine. The CDR3, as DNA: TGTGCCAGCTCACAAGCGGGGGGGCCGGATACGCAGTATTTT. This sequence encodes CASSQAGGPDTQYF.